This TCR beta chain was sequenced during a study of CD8 T cells in ankylosing spondylitis. Whole-study results and caveats: Reportedly, matched ankylosing spondylitis synovial fluid was significantly enriched for disease-linked clones. Seemingly distinctive of ankylosing spondylitis blood was a TCR beta motif formed by eight highly homologous variants. In synovial fluid and blood from reactive arthritis, some motif variants were previously reported.

Worth noting for this clonotype: The target antigen is unknown.

By quantitative 5'-RACE with molecular barcodes, the TCR beta libraries were made. TCRdb called the 5' RACE reads again in MiXCR, with one record for every CDR3 protein. In the table there are about 220,000 distinct CDR3 sequences, approximately 20% of which are singletons. The CDR3 contains 12 residues. Trimming removed 1 base from V and 5 bases from J, with 4 bases in between. Per germline, CDR1 KGHDR and CDR2 SFDVKD. This clonotype was sampled from a male donor with ankylosing spondylitis. The sequenced material came from blood, either unsorted or a sorted T cell fraction (not recorded which). The rearrangement links TRBV24-1 to TRBJ2-5; no clear D gene. The CDR3 region has the DNA TGTGCCACCAGTGATTTTCGGGAGACCCAGTACTTC. Its translation: CATSDFRETQYF.